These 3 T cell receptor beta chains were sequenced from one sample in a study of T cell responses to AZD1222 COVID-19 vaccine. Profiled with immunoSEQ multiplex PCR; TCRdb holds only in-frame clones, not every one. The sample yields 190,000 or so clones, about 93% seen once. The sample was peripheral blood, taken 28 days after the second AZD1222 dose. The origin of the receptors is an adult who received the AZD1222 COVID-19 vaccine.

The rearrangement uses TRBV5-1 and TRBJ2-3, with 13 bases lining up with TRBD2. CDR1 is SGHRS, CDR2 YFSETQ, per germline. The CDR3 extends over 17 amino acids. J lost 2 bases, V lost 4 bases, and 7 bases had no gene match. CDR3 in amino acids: CASSPRTSGGLTDTQYF. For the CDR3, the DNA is TGCGCCAGCAGCCCCAGGACTAGCGGGGGACTCACAGATACGCAGTATTTT.

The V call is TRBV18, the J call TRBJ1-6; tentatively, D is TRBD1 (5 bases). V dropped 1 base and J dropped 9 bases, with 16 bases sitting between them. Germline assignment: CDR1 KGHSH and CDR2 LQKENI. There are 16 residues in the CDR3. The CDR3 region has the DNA TGTGCCAGCTCACCACTCGTCCCGACAGCTAGTTCACCCCTCCACTTT. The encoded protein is CASSPLVPTASSPLHF.

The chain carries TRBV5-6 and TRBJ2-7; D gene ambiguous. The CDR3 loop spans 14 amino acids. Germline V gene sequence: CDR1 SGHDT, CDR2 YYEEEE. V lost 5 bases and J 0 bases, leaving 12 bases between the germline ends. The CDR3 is CASSFFSGSYEQYF. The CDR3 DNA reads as TGTGCCAGCAGTTTCTTCAGTGGCTCCTACGAGCAGTACTTC.